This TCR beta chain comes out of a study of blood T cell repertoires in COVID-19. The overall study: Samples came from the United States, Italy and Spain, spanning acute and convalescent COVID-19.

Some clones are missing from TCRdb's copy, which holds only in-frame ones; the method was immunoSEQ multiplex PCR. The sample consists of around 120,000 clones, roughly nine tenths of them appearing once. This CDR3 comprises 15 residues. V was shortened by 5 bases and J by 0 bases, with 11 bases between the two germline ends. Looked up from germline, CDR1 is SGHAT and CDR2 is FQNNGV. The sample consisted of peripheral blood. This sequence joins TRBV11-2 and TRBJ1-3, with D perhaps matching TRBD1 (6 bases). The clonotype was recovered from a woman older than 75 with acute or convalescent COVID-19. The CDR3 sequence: CASSLGHFSGNTIYF. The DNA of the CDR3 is TGTGCCAGCAGCCTGGGACACTTCTCTGGAAACACCATATATTTT. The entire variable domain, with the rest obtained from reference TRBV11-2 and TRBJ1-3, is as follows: EAGVAQSPRYKIIEKRQSVAFWCNPISGHATLYWYQQILGQGPKLLIQFQNNGVVDDSQLPKDRFSAERLKGVDSTLKIQPAKLEDSAVYLCASSLGHFSGNTIYFGEGSWLTVV.